A single sample gave rise to the 23 T cell receptor beta chains below, sequenced in a study of cytomegalovirus exposure and HLA in healthy donors. PCR primers comprised 60 Vbeta and 13 Jbeta primers. Generated by immunoSEQ multiplex PCR, the TCRdb table keeps only in-frame clones and is missing some. This sample has about 84,000 clones; around 80% occur once, and the top ten carry roughly 2.5%. Material for sequencing was PBMCs. The source is a male donor in good health and CMV-seropositive.

This rearrangement joins TRBV19 to TRBJ1-1, with D maybe TRBD1 (5 bases). This CDR3 region has 16 residues. The V gene lost 8 bases and the J gene lost 5 bases, with 24 bases spanning the gap. The V gene's germline CDR1 is LNHDA and CDR2 SQIVND (reference sequence). CDR3 sequence: CASDDLRSPGKTEAFF. In DNA, the CDR3 is TGTGCCAGTGACGACCTTCGAAGTCCAGGGAAGACTGAAGCTTTCTTT.

This clone was counted a single time. V usage is TRBV2 and J usage is TRBJ2-5, with 9 bases fitting TRBD1. The germline gives CDR1 SNHLY, CDR2 FYNNEI. CDR3 length equals 14 residues. J gave up 5 bases and V 5 bases, and 6 bases lay outside the gene matches. CDR3 bases: TGTGCCAGCAGTCAGGGGACAGGGCGTGAGACCCAGTACTTC. Translating it yields CASSQGTGRETQYF.

This chain connects TRBV28 to TRBJ2-7; TRBD2 agrees at 15 bases. The germline V gene has CDR1 MDHEN and CDR2 SYDVKM. V shed 6 bases and J 6 bases; nucleotides not matched to a gene: 9. The CDR3 sequence is 16 residues long. CDR3 sequence: CASRPPGLAGGSEQYF. For the CDR3, the DNA is TGTGCCAGCAGGCCACCGGGACTAGCGGGAGGTAGCGAGCAGTACTTC.

This chain links TRBV15 with TRBJ2-7; TRBD1 matches 8 bases. This CDR3 is built from 15 residues. Germline V gives CDR1 LNHNV, CDR2 YYDKDF (reference sequence). The junction had 3 bases not matched to a gene; V was cut back by 1 base and J by 1 base. The CDR3 protein is CATSRGGQESYEQYF. Here the CDR3 DNA reads TGTGCCACCAGCAGAGGGGGACAGGAGTCCTACGAGCAGTACTTC.

The rearrangement uses TRBV12-5 and TRBJ2-5; 8 bases map to TRBD1. The V segment lost 5 bases and the J segment 4 bases; nucleotides outside the gene matches: 6. The CDR3 covers 14 residues. The V gene's germline CDR1 is LGHNT and CDR2 FRNRAP. Here the CDR3 DNA reads TGTGCTAGTGGTAATGGACAGGGCCGAGAGACCCAGTACTTC. It is translated as CASGNGQGRETQYF.

This sequence joins TRBV5-1 and TRBJ2-7, with 14 positions matching TRBD2. V dropped 0 bases and J dropped 2; count of bases not matched to a gene: 7. Germline V gene lookup returns CDR1 SGHRS and CDR2 YFSETQ. The CDR3 is 18 amino acids. The CDR3 sequence is CASSLGGLAGVSTYEQYF. The CDR3 bases are TGCGCCAGCAGCTTGGGGGGACTAGCGGGAGTGTCCACCTACGAGCAGTACTTC.

This clone has more than one count but fewer than ten. The chain recombines TRBV5-4 with TRBJ1-5; D call uncertain. Trimming stripped 5 bases from V and 4 bases from J, with 10 bases between. This CDR3 is built from 13 residues. Germline values: CDR1 SGHNT, CDR2 YYREEE (reference sequence). The CDR3 DNA reads as TGTGCCAGCAGTTTACAGAGAAATCAGCCCCAGCATTTT. This codes for CASSLQRNQPQHF.

This clone has a count of ten or more. This rearrangement joins TRBV6-5 to TRBJ1-5, with D maybe TRBD1 (6 bases). CDR1 and CDR2 from the germline V gene are MNHEY and SVGAGI. There are 15 residues in the CDR3. V lost 5 bases to trimming and J lost 2 bases, with 13 bases between them. The CDR3: CASSIGGDGNQPQHF. The CDR3 DNA reads TGTGCCAGCAGTATAGGGGGGGATGGCAATCAGCCCCAGCATTTT.

This clone was observed a single time. The chain recombines TRBV6-4 with TRBJ2-1, with 14 nucleotides matching TRBD2. V trimming: 5 bases; J trimming: 0 bases; junction bases outside the gene matches: 3. The germline V gene encodes CDR1 MRHNA and CDR2 SNTAGT. The CDR3 spans 17 residues. The CDR3 protein is CASSRLAGGSSYNEQFF. The CDR3 DNA reads TGTGCCAGCAGTAGACTAGCGGGGGGGAGCTCCTACAATGAGCAGTTCTTC.

The CDR3 reads CASSEYEVNEKLFF. CDR3 DNA sequence: TGTGCCAGCAGTGAATATGAGGTTAATGAAAAACTGTTTTTT. The J gene is TRBJ1-4, the V gene TRBV6-1; D remains ambiguous. The germline CDR1 and CDR2 sequences are MNHNS and SASEGT. Trimming removed 2 bases at V and 4 bases at J, with 8 bases between. The CDR3 loop spans 14 amino acids.

In its sample, this clone was seen once. This chain joins TRBV25-1 and TRBJ2-7; 8 bases match TRBD2. V was pared by 6 bases and J by 6 bases, with 13 bases of the junction left unmatched. CDR1 is MGHDK and CDR2 is SYGVNS in the germline V gene. The length of the CDR3 is 15 residues. The CDR3 spells CASRPPQAGAVEQYF. The CDR3 DNA is TGTGCCAGCAGACCCCCACAAGCGGGAGCGGTCGAGCAGTACTTC.

The rearrangement uses TRBV6-5 and TRBJ1-2; D unresolved. V dropped 0 bases and J dropped 10 bases, with 18 bases sitting between them. The CDR3 contains 15 residues. Germline-derived CDR1 and CDR2 are MNHEY and SVGAGI. The CDR3 DNA is TGTGCCAGCAGTTACTCGGAGGGCGGCGTCATTATCTACACCTTC. Protein: CASSYSEGGVIIYTF.

This clone was seen a few times. The chain combines TRBV9 with TRBJ2-7; 10 bases fit TRBD1. Germline loops: CDR1 SGDLS, CDR2 YYNGEE. The V and J ends lost 0 bases and 5 bases, in that order; junction bases with no gene match: 11. CDR3 length equals 17 residues. CDR3 nucleotide sequence: TGTGCCAGCAGCGTAGTAGGGCGGGGGACAGGGGTTGACGAGCAGTACTTC. It is translated as CASSVVGRGTGVDEQYF.

The chain recombines TRBV19 with TRBJ1-2, with unresolved D. The CDR3 runs to 15 residues. The V end was cut by 5 bases, the J end by 2 bases, with 15 bases between. Per germline, CDR1 LNHDA and CDR2 SQIVND (reference sequence). The CDR3 spells CASSPRERRNYGYTF. In DNA, the CDR3 is TGTGCCAGTAGTCCCCGGGAAAGACGAAACTATGGCTACACCTTC.

The chain recombines TRBV6-1 with TRBJ1-2; possible D gene TRBD1, 5 bases. V gave up 1 base and J gave up 4 bases, with 16 bases separating them. Germline loops: CDR1 MNHNS, CDR2 SASEGT. The CDR3 has 16 residues. The CDR3 nucleotides read TGTGCCAGCAGTGAAGGAACATCTCCGGGGGGCTATGGCTACACCTTC. This sequence encodes CASSEGTSPGGYGYTF.

The chain links TRBV29-1 to TRBJ2-1, with 7 bases that match TRBD2. The CDR3 is 16 amino acids. Germline trimming cut 4 bases from V and 1 base from J; bases unmatched to any gene: 10. Looked up from germline, CDR1 is SQVTM and CDR2 is ANQGSEA. CDR3 DNA: TGCAGCGTTGCTAGCGGAGGCTCGAAATCCTACAATGAGCAGTTCTTC. Its translation is CSVASGGSKSYNEQFF.

This clone was detected only once. This chain links TRBV9 with TRBJ2-1; 9 bases fit TRBD2. There are 17 residues in the CDR3. Unmatched junction bases numbered 10, after V lost 0 bases and J lost 6 bases. Germline loops: CDR1 SGDLS, CDR2 YYNGEE. In DNA form, the CDR3 reads TGTGCCAGCAGCGTAGACCCGTTAGCGGGAGTACGCAATGAGCAGTTCTTC. Translation: CASSVDPLAGVRNEQFF.

The genes are TRBV10-2 and TRBJ1-2; the D is unclear. V was trimmed by 0 bases and J by 8 bases, leaving 13 bases between them. The CDR3 totals 14 residues. Germline CDR1 WSHSY, CDR2 SAAADI. CDR3 sequence reads: CASSESGGMEGYTF. CDR3 coding DNA: TGCGCCAGCAGTGAGTCGGGCGGGATGGAAGGCTACACCTTC.

This clone was counted a single time. J is TRBJ2-7 and V is TRBV5-4, with D perhaps TRBD1 (6 bases). The CDR3 totals 14 residues. CDR1 and CDR2 from the germline V gene are SGHNT and YYREEE (reference sequence). V lost 4 bases and J 2 bases, leaving 13 bases between the germline ends. CDR3 amino acids: CASSLGDKPYEQYF. The CDR3, as DNA: TGTGCCAGCAGCCTAGGGGACAAGCCCTACGAGCAGTACTTC.

The rearrangement links TRBV2 to TRBJ2-7; 9 nucleotides line up with TRBD2. Trimming took 5 bases from V and 2 from J; bases not matched to a gene: 4. Per germline, CDR1 SNHLY and CDR2 FYNNEI. The CDR3 contains 14 residues. CDR3 bases: TGTGCCAGCAGTAGACTAGCGGAGGCCTACGAGCAGTACTTC. Translation gives CASSRLAEAYEQYF.

The chain couples TRBV28 to TRBJ1-4; weak D call: TRBD1 (5 bases). CDR1 and CDR2 from the germline V gene are MDHEN and SYDVKM. This CDR3 comprises 15 residues. V was pared by 6 bases and J by 5 bases, with 16 bases between. The CDR3 region has the DNA TGTGCCAGCAGCCAAAGACAGCTAGTAAATGAAAAACTGTTTTTT. Its protein is CASSQRQLVNEKLFF.

This rearrangement joins TRBV5-1 to TRBJ2-3; 7 bases are a match to TRBD2. Germline V gives CDR1 SGHRS, CDR2 YFSETQ. V dropped 6 bases and J dropped 1; count of bases not matched to a gene: 5. The CDR3 runs 14 residues. The CDR3 nucleotides are TGCGCCAGCACCGATACTAGCGGCACAGATACGCAGTATTTT. Translating gives CASTDTSGTDTQYF.

V gene TRBV19 combines with J gene TRBJ2-7, with a weak D call TRBD2 (5 bases). Germline assignment: CDR1 LNHDA and CDR2 SQIVND (reference sequence). Trimming left V 1 base short and J 2 bases short, with 18 bases between. This CDR3 spans 17 amino acids. The CDR3 DNA is TGTGCCAGTAGTATAGCGCAGGTAGGACTGAGACCCTACGAGCAGTACTTC. It yields the protein CASSIAQVGLRPYEQYF. The whole variable domain, remainder taken from reference TRBV19 and TRBJ2-7, is DGGITQSPKYLFRKEGQNVTLSCEQNLNHDAMYWYRQDPGQGLRLIYYSQIVNDFQKGDIAEGYSVSREKKESFPLTVTSAQKNPTAFYLCASSIAQVGLRPYEQYFGPGTRLTVT.